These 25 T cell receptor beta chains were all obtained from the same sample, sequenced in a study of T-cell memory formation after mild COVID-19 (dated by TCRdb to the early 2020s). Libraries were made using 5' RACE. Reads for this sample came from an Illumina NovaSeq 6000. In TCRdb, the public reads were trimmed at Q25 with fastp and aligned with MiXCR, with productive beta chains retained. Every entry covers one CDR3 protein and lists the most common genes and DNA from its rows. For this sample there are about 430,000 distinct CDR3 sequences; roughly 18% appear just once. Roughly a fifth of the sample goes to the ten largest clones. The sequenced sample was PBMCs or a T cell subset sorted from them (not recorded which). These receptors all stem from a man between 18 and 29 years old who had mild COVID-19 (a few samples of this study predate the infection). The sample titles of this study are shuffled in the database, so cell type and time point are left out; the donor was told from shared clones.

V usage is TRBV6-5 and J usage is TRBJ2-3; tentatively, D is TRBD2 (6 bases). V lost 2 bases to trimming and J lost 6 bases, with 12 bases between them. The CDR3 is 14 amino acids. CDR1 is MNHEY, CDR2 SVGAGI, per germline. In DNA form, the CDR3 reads TGTGCCAGCAGTTACGTGGGAGGAGGTGATACGCAGTATTTT. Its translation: CASSYVGGGDTQYF.

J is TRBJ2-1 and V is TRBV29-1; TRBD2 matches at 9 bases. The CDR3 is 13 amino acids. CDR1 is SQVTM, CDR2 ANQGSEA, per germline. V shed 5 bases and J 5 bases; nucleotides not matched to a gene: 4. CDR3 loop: CSVLLAGNNEQFF. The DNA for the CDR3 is TGCAGCGTTTTACTAGCGGGCAACAATGAGCAGTTCTTC.

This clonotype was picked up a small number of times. CDR3 loop: CASSQIPGTANTGELFF. The CDR3 coding sequence is TGTGCCAGCAGCCAAATACCCGGGACAGCGAACACCGGGGAGCTGTTTTTT. The genes are TRBV7-9 and TRBJ2-2; 7 nucleotides align to TRBD1. Trimming took 5 bases from V and 0 from J; bases not matched to a gene: 9. Germline assignment: CDR1 SEHNR and CDR2 FQNEAQ (reference sequence). The CDR3 sequence is 17 residues long. Variable domain in full (rest from reference TRBV7-9 and TRBJ2-2): DTGVSQNPRHKITKRGQNVTFRCDPISEHNRLYWYRQTLGQGPEFLTYFQNEAQLEKSRLLSDRFSAERPKGSFSTLEIQRTEQGDSAMYLCASSQIPGTANTGELFFGEGSRLTVL.

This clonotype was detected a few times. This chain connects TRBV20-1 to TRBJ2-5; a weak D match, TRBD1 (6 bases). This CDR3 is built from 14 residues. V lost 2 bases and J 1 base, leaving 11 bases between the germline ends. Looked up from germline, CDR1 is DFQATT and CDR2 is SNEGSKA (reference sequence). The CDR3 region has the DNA TGCAGTGCTAGAACCGACAGGACCCAAGAGACCCAGTACTTC. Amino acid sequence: CSARTDRTQETQYF.

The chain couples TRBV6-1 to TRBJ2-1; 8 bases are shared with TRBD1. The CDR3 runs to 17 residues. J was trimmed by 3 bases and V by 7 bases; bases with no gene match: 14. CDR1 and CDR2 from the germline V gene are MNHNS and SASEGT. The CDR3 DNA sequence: TGTGCCAGCATCCAAACAACCGGGACAGGCCGCTACAATGAGCAGTTCTTC. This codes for CASIQTTGTGRYNEQFF.

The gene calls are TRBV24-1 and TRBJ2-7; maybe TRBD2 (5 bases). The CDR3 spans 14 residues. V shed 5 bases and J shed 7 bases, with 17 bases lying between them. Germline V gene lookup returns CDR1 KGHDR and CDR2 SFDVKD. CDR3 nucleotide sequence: TGTGCCACCAGTGGACCCGGGGTGCGATGGGAGCAGTACGTC. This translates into CATSGPGVRWEQYV.

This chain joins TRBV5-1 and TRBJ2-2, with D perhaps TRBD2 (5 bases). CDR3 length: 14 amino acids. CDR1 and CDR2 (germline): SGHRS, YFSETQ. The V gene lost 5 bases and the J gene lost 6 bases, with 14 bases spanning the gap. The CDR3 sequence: CASRARGAAGELFF. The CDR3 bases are TGCGCCAGCAGAGCACGGGGAGCTGCCGGGGAGCTGTTTTTT.

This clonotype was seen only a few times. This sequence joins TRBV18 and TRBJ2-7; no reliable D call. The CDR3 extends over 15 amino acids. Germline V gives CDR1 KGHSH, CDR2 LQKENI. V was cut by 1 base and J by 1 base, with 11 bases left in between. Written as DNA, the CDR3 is TGTGCCAGCTCACCACTAGGGCAGACGTCCTACGAGCAGTACTTC. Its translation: CASSPLGQTSYEQYF. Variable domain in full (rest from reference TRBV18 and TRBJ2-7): NAGVMQNPRHLVRRRGQEARLRCSPMKGHSHVYWYRQLPEEGLKFMVYLQKENIIDESGMPKERFSAEFPKEGPSILRIQQVVRGDSAAYFCASSPLGQTSYEQYFGPGTRLTVT.

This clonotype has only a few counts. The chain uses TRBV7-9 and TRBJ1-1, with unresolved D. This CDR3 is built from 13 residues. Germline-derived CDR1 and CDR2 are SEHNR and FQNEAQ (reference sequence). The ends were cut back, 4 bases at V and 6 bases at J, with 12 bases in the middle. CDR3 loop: CASSSGFDPEAFF. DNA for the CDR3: TGTGCCAGCAGCTCGGGATTTGATCCTGAAGCTTTCTTT.

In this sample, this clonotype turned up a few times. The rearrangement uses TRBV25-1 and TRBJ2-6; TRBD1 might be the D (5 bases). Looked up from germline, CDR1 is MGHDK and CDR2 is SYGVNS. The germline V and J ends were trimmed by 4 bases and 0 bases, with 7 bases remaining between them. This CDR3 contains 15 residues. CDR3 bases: TGTGCCAGCAGTGTAGGACACTCTGGGGCCAACGTCCTGACTTTC. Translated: CASSVGHSGANVLTF.

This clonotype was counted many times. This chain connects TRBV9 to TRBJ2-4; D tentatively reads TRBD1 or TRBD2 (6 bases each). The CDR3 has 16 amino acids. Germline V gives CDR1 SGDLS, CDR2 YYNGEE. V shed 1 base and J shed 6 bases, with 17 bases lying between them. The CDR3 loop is CASSVSGGGEVNIQYF. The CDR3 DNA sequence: TGTGCCAGCAGCGTATCTGGAGGGGGTGAAGTAAACATTCAGTACTTC.

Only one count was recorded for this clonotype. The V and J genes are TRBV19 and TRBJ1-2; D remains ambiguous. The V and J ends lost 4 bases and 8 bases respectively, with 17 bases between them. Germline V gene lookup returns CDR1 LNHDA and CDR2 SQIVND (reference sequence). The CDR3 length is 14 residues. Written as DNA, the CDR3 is TGTGCCAGTAGTAGTTCGTTTGTGGGGTACGGCTACACCTTC. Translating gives CASSSSFVGYGYTF.

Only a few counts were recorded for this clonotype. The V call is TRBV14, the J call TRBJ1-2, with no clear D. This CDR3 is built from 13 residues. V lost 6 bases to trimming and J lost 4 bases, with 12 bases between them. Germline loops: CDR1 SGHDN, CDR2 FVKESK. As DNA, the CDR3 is TGTGCCAGCAGGCTGGGATCAGGCTATGGCTACACCTTC. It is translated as CASRLGSGYGYTF.

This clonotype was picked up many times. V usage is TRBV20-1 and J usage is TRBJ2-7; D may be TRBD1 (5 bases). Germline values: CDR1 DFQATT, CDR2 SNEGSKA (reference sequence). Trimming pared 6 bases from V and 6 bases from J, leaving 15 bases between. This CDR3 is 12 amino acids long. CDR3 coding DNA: TGCAGTGCCGTACCCCACAGGCTCGAGCAGTACTTC. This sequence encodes CSAVPHRLEQYF.

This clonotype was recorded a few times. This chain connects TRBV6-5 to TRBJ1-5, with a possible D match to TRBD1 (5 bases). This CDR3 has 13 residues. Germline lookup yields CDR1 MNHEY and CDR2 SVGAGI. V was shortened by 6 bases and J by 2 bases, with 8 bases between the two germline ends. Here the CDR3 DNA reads TGTGCCAGCAGGAAGGGACGCAATCAGCCCCAGCATTTT. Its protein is CASRKGRNQPQHF.

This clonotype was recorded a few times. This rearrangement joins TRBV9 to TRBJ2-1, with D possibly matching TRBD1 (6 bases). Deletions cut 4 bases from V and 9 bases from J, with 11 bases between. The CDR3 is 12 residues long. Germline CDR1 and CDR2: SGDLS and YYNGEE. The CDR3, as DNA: TGTGCCAGCAGCTCGCAGGGGCTTGAGCAGTTCTTC. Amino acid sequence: CASSSQGLEQFF.

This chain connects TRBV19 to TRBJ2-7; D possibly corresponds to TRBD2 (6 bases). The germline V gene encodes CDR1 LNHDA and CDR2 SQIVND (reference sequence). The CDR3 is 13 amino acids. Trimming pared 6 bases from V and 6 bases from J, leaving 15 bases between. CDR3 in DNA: TGTGCCAGTAGCCCGACCGGGGGTCGCGAGCAGTACGTC. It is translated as CASSPTGGREQYV.

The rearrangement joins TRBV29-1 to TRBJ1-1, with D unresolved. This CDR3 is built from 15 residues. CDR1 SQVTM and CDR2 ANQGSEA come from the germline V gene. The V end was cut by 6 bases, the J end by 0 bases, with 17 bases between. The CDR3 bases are TGCAGCGTCAAGACTCGCGCGTTTATGAACACTGAAGCTTTCTTT. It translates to CSVKTRAFMNTEAFF.

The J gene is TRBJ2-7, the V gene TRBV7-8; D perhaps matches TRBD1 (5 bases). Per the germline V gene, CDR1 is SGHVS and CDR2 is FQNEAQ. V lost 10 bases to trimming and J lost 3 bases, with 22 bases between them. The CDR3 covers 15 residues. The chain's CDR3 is CATSPRQYFYYEQYV. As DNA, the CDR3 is TGTGCCACCTCGCCTCGACAGTACTTTTACTACGAGCAGTACGTC.

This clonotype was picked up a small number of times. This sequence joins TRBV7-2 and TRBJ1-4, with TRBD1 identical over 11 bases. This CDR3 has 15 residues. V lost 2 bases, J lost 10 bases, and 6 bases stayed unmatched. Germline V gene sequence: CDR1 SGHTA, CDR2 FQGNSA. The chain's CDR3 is CASSLLGQGAGKLFF. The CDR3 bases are TGTGCCAGCAGCTTACTCGGACAGGGGGCTGGAAAACTGTTTTTT.

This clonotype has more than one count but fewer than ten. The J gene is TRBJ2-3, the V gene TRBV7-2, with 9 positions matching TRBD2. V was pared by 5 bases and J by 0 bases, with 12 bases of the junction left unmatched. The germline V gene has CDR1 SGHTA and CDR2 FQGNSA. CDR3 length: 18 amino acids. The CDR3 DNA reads TGTGCCAGCAGCCTTATGGTAGCGGGGGACTCTAGCACAGATACGCAGTATTTT. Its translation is CASSLMVAGDSSTDTQYF.

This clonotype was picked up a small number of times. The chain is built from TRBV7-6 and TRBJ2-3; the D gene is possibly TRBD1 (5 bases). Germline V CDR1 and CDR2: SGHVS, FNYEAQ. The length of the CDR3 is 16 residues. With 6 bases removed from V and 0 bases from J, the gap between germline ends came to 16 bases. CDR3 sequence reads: CASSGRVGASTDTQYF. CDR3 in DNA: TGTGCCAGCAGTGGTAGGGTAGGGGCTAGCACAGATACGCAGTATTTT.

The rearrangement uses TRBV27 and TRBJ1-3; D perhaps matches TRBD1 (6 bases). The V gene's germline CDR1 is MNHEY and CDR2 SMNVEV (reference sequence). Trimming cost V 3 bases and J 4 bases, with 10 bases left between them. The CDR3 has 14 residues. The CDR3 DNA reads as TGTGCCAGCAGTTTCCAGGGGCACGGAAACACCATATATTTT. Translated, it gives CASSFQGHGNTIYF.

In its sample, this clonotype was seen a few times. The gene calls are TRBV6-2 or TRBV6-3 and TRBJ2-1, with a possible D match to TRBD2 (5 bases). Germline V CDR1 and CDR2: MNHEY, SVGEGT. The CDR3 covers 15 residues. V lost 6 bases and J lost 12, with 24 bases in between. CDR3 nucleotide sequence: TGTGCCAGCAGCTACGGGCTAAGGAGCGCCGAGGGGCAGTTCTTC. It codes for CASSYGLRSAEGQFF.

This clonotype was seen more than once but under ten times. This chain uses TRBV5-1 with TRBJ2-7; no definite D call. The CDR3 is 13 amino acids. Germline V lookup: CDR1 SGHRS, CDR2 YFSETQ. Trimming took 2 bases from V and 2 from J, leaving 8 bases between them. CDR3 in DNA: TGCGCCAGCAGCTTCCAGGACCCCTACGAGCAGTACGTC. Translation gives CASSFQDPYEQYV.